The clone carrying this T cell receptor (beta chain) has only a few counts. Its antigen remains unidentified. This record belongs to a study of identical twins. Whole-study findings and limits: Abundant cord blood beta clonotypes carried fewer insertions; memory repertoires showed none.

TCRdb passed the 5' RACE reads through MiXCR, listing each CDR3 protein once. The sample lists roughly 570,000 distinct CDR3 sequences, 9.6% occurring once. J lost 4 bases, V lost 5 bases, and 14 bases had no gene match. Germline values: CDR1 MNHEY, CDR2 SMNVEV (reference sequence). The CDR3 has 17 residues. The same data also contributed to another study, on yellow fever vaccine responses in identical twins.

Specimen: PBMCs. The source of this sequence is a woman between 18 and 29 years old in good health. The chain links TRBV27 to TRBJ2-7, with TRBD2 matching over 10 bases. In nucleotides, the CDR3 is TGTGCCAGCAGTCTCCAATATCCGGGACTAGCGAGTTACGAGCAGTACTTC. As protein: CASSLQYPGLASYEQYF.